This record covers a single T cell receptor (beta chain). Antigen specificity is unknown. This specimen comes from a study of persistence of HIV-infected CD4 T cells. CDR1 MDHEN and CDR2 SYDVKM come from the germline V gene. The V end lost 5 bases, the J end lost 8 bases, and 9 bases lay between the germline ends. The CDR3 length is 11 residues. This was the immunoSEQ version 4 assay in survey mode. The data were produced by immunoSEQ multiplex PCR, yet TCRdb's version contains in-frame clones alone and is incomplete. Altogether approximately 45,000 clones are present, 80% to 90% being singletons, with the ten largest covering 2.5% to 4%. Nonspecific anti-CD3/anti-CD28 bead stimulation represents the broad CD4+ T cell repertoire. Sorting selected CD4+ T cells upregulating both CD40 ligand and CD69. Donors had CD4+ T cell counts above 400 cells/uL and were CMV-seropositive.

Sequences were derived from CD4+ T cells sorted from PBMCs after 18-hour stimulation, sampled from a patient who received antiretroviral therapy. This TCR came from an adult woman with HIV who was CMV-seropositive. This sequence joins TRBV28 and TRBJ2-5, with no clear D. The CDR3 loop reads CASSPSQTQYF. In nucleotides, the CDR3 is TGTGCCAGCAGTCCCTCCCAAACCCAGTACTTC.